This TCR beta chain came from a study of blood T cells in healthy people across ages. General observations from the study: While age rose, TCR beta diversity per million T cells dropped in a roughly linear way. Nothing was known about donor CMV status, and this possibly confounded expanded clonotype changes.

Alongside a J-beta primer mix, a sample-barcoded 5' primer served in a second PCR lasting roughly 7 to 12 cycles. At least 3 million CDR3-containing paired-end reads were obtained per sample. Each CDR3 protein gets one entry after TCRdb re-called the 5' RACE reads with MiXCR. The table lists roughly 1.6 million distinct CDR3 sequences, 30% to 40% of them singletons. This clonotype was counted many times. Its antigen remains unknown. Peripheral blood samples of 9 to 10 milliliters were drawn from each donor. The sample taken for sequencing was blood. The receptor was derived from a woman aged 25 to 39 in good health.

In DNA, the CDR3 is TGTGCCAGCAGCCCCGGGACTAGCGGGGACACAGATACGCAGTATTTT. This codes for CASSPGTSGDTDTQYF. V and J are TRBV7-9 and TRBJ2-3; 13 bases line up with TRBD2. The junction had 4 bases not matched to a gene; V was cut back by 5 bases and J by 2 bases. The CDR3 sequence is 16 residues long. Germline assignment: CDR1 SEHNR and CDR2 FQNEAQ (reference sequence).